This T cell receptor beta chain was profiled in a study of blood T cell repertoires in COVID-19. Between the trimmed V and J ends, which lost 0 bases and 6 bases, there was a span of 6 bases. The CDR3 contains 13 residues. CDR1 SGHDN and CDR2 FVKESK come from the germline V gene. Cohorts were based on clinical histories the participants reported. Original analysis: Amplification of reference gene primers provided the estimated nucleated cell counts. Sequencing was performed with immunoSEQ multiplex PCR; in TCRdb, only in-frame clones are kept and a portion is missing. For V, J and clone size, that table is used; D and trimming come from the DNA. In the table there are some 200,000 clones, over 75% of which are singletons. With regard to this clone: Within the sample, other DNA sequences also encode this same CDR3.

The sequencing sample was made of PBMCs or T cells enriched from blood (not recorded which). This TCR derives from a woman aged 40 to 50 with acute COVID-19. V gene TRBV14 combines with J gene TRBJ2-1, with no clear D. The CDR3 DNA is TGTGCCAGCAGCCAAGATCTCGGCAATGAGCAGTTCTTC. Protein product: CASSQDLGNEQFF.